This TCR beta chain was profiled in a study of CD8 T cells in ankylosing spondylitis. Study outcomes and limitations: Matched synovial fluid from ankylosing spondylitis patients was reported to be enriched for disease-linked clones. It appeared that ankylosing spondylitis blood was characterized by a TCR beta motif of fewer than 10 highly homologous variants. Relatively scarce in peripheral blood, disease-linked clones were CD8+.

Using quantitative 5'-RACE with molecular barcodes, the authors made TCR beta libraries. Each CDR3 protein gets one entry after TCRdb re-called the 5' RACE reads with MiXCR. The sample yields 750,000 to 850,000 distinct CDR3 sequences, around 11% seen once. The ends were cut back, 5 bases at V and 6 bases at J, with 16 bases in the middle. CDR1 and CDR2 from the germline V gene are KGHSH and LQKENI. The CDR3 is made up of 15 amino acids. This clonotype was seen more than once but under ten times. Its specificity is not known. The receptor's source is a male donor with ankylosing spondylitis. Sequences were obtained from blood, either unsorted or a sorted T cell fraction (not recorded which). J is TRBJ2-2 and V is TRBV18, with D possibly matching TRBD1 (5 bases). The CDR3 region has the DNA TGTGCCAGCTCAGCCAGGACACTTTCGGCCGGGGAGCTGTTTTTT. It codes for CASSARTLSAGELFF.